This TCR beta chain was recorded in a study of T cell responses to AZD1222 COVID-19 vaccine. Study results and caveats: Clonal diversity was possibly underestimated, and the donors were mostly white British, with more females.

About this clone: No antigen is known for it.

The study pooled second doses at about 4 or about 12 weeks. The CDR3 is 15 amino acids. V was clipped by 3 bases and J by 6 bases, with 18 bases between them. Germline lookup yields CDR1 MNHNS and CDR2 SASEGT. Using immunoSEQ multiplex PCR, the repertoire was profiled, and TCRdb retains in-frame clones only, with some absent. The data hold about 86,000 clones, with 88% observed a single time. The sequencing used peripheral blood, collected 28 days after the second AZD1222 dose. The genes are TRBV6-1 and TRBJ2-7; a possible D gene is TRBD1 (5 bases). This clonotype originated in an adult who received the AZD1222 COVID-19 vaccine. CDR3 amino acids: CASSDTSRALGEQYF. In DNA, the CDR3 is TGTGCCAGCAGTGACACCAGCAGGGCCCTGGGCGAGCAGTACTTC.